The 16 T cell receptor beta chains in this list originate from one sample, sequenced in a study of blood T cells in healthy people across ages. The authors ran a second PCR of 7 to 11 cycles using a sample-barcoded 5' primer and a J-beta primer mix. TCRdb re-called the 5' RACE reads with MiXCR, one entry per CDR3 protein. This sample has hundreds of thousands of distinct CDR3 sequences; more than 50% occur once, and the top ten carry 25% to 30%. The sequenced material came from blood. The receptors come from a man aged 40-49 years in good health.

This clonotype has a handful of counts. The chain couples TRBV20-1 to TRBJ2-1; perhaps TRBD2 as D (5 bases). Between the trimmed V and J ends, which lost 0 bases and 6 bases, there was a span of 15 bases. The CDR3 has 15 amino acids. Germline V gene lookup returns CDR1 DFQATT and CDR2 SNEGSKA (reference sequence). The CDR3 DNA follows: TGCAGTGCTAGAGATTGGAGGCTCGGAAGCAATGAGCAGTTCTTC. Translating it yields CSARDWRLGSNEQFF.

Concerning this clonotype: The germline gene is not matched at one end of the junction; a read error may be the cause. As DNA, the CDR3 is TGTGCCAGCAGCTTAAGTTGGGACAGGTCTCCTGGCCACACCTTC. This sequence encodes CASSLSWDRSPGHTF. V is TRBV7-9 and J is TRBJ1-2; the match to TRBD1 covers 8 bases. Germline CDR1 reads SEHNR; CDR2 reads FQNEAQ (reference sequence). The CDR3 extends over 15 amino acids.

The genes are TRBV13 and TRBJ2-7, with D unclear. This CDR3 region has 14 residues. CDR1 and CDR2 from the germline V gene are PRHDT and FYEKMQ (reference sequence). V lost 5 bases, J lost 3 bases, and 14 bases lay in between. The CDR3 region is CASSPGRSLYEQYF. The CDR3 DNA sequence: TGTGCCAGCAGCCCCGGACGTTCCCTCTACGAGCAGTACTTC.

The chain is built from TRBV5-4 and TRBJ2-3, with D perhaps matching TRBD2 (5 bases). CDR1 is SGHNT and CDR2 is YYREEE in the germline V gene (reference sequence). Trimming took 0 bases from V and 0 from J, leaving 11 bases between them. This CDR3 region has 16 residues. The chain's CDR3 is CASSLGAALSTDTQYF. As DNA, the CDR3 is TGTGCCAGCAGCTTGGGAGCGGCACTTAGCACAGATACGCAGTATTTT.

This chain uses TRBV27 with TRBJ1-2; TRBD1 agrees at 8 bases. The CDR3 contains 15 residues. V trimming: 1 base; J trimming: 5 bases; junction bases outside the gene matches: 6. Germline V gene data show CDR1 as MNHEY and CDR2 as SMNVEV (reference sequence). The CDR3 DNA follows: TGTGCCAGCAGTTTATACGGGACAGGCCAGTATGGCTACACCTTC. Amino acid sequence: CASSLYGTGQYGYTF.

The chain joins TRBV14 to TRBJ2-4; 11 bases line up with TRBD2. The DNA matches TRBJ2-7 better at its end, which makes the J call doubtful. CDR3 length: 15 residues. Germline V lookup: CDR1 SGHDN, CDR2 FVKESK. CDR3 in amino acids: CASSPLAGGLSEQYF. The CDR3 DNA reads as TGTGCCAGCAGCCCCTTAGCGGGAGGGTTAAGCGAGCAGTACTTC.

The table lists this clonotype with a few counts. The rearrangement links TRBV7-9 to TRBJ2-7; tentative D call: TRBD2 (5 bases). The V gene lost 0 bases and the J gene lost 6 bases, with 12 bases spanning the gap. There are 14 residues in the CDR3. Germline CDR1 is SEHNR and CDR2 is FQNEAQ (reference sequence). The CDR3 coding sequence is TGTGCCAGCAGCTTAGCCAACCGGGAAGCCGAGCAGTACTTC. It encodes CASSLANREAEQYF.

This clonotype was counted a few times. The J gene is TRBJ2-7, the V gene TRBV6-2 or TRBV6-3; TRBD2 matches 9 bases. The CDR3 is 17 residues long. V was pared by 0 bases and J by 2 bases, with 8 bases of the junction left unmatched. Looked up from germline, CDR1 is MNHEY and CDR2 is SVGEGT. The CDR3 reads CASSYSWRGGRTYEQYF. The CDR3 coding sequence is TGTGCCAGCAGTTACTCCTGGCGGGGGGGCCGAACCTACGAGCAGTACTTC.

V gene TRBV18 combines with J gene TRBJ2-5; 7 bases line up with TRBD1. This CDR3 region has 16 residues. The germline V gene encodes CDR1 KGHSH and CDR2 LQKENI. J lost 11 bases, V lost 3 bases, and 18 bases had no gene match. CDR3 sequence: CASSPGQSPPGLEQYF. The CDR3 region has the DNA TGTGCCAGCTCACCGGGACAGTCGCCCCCCGGGCTTGAGCAGTACTTC.

The chain carries TRBV3-1 and TRBJ2-6; 13 bases are a match to TRBD2. The CDR3 length is 19 residues. Losses at the gene ends were 4 bases for V and 1 base for J; bases not matched to a gene: 7. CDR1 and CDR2 (germline): LGHDT, YNNKEL (reference sequence). The CDR3 region has the DNA TGTGCCAGCAGCCCCCGAGGGACTAGCGGGGCTTCTGGGGCCAACGTCCTGACTTTC. It translates to CASSPRGTSGASGANVLTF.

This chain uses TRBV5-1 with TRBJ2-1; D may correspond to TRBD1 or TRBD2 (5 bases each). The CDR3 is made up of 16 amino acids. Trimming cost V 4 bases and J 0 bases, with 14 bases left between them. Germline CDR1 SGHRS, CDR2 YFSETQ. The CDR3 coding sequence is TGCGCCAGCAGCCCACCTGGGGACGGCTCCTACAATGAGCAGTTCTTC. Its protein is CASSPPGDGSYNEQFF.

This clonotype was detected only a few times. The V call is TRBV7-9, the J call TRBJ1-4; D is undetermined. CDR3 length: 14 amino acids. CDR1 and CDR2 (germline): SEHNR, FQNEAQ (reference sequence). Between the trimmed V and J ends, which lost 5 bases and 4 bases, there was a span of 11 bases. The CDR3: CASSVRSDNEKLFF. In DNA, the CDR3 is TGTGCCAGCAGCGTCCGATCAGATAATGAAAAACTGTTTTTT.

In its sample, this clonotype was seen a few times. The J gene is TRBJ2-4, the V gene TRBV19; 7 nucleotides agree with TRBD1. The DNA end is more similar to TRBJ2-5, so the J call may be wrong. This CDR3 has 13 amino acids. CDR1 and CDR2 from the germline V gene are LNHDA and SQIVND (reference sequence). The CDR3 coding sequence is TGTGCCAGTAGACAAGACAGGGAAGAGACCCAGTACTTC. It yields the protein CASRQDREETQYF.

This chain connects TRBV4-2 to TRBJ2-3; no clear D gene. V was trimmed by 1 base and J by 0 bases, leaving 14 bases between them. The CDR3 extends over 17 amino acids. Germline V CDR1 and CDR2: LGHNA, YNFKEQ. CDR3 sequence: CASSQARRTSSTDTQYF. In DNA, the CDR3 is TGTGCCAGCAGCCAAGCAAGACGGACCTCTAGCACAGATACGCAGTATTTT.

The rearrangement joins TRBV20-1 to TRBJ2-1; 8 bases match TRBD2. This CDR3 comprises 11 residues. Per the germline V gene, CDR1 is DFQATT and CDR2 is SNEGSKA (reference sequence). The CDR3 reads CRVAGYNEQFF. The CDR3 DNA reads as TGCAGGGTAGCGGGATACAATGAGCAGTTCTTC.

The J gene is TRBJ2-7, the V gene TRBV7-8; 9 bases fit TRBD2. There are 16 residues in the CDR3. The junction had 14 bases not matched to a gene; V was cut back by 5 bases and J by 6 bases. Germline CDR1 reads SGHVS; CDR2 reads FQNEAQ. CDR3 DNA sequence: TGTGCCAGCAGCCAAACCGGAGGGACTAGCTGGGGCGAGCAGTACTTC. Its protein product is CASSQTGGTSWGEQYF.